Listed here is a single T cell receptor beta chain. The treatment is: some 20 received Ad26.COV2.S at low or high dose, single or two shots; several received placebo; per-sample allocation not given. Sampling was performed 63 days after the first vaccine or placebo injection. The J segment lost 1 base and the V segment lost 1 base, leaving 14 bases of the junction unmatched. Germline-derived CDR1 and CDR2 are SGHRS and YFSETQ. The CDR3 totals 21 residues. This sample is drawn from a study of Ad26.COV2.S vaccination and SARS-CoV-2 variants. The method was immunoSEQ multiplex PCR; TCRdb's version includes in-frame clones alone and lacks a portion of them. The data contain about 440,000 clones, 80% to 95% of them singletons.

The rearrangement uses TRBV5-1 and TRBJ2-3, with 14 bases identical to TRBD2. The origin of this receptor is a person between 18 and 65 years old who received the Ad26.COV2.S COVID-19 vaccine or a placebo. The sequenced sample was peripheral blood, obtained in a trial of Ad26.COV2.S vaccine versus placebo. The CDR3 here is CASSLRPPGTSGSYGTDTQYF. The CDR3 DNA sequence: TGCGCCAGCAGCTTGCGCCCGCCCGGGACTAGCGGGAGTTATGGCACAGATACGCAGTATTTT. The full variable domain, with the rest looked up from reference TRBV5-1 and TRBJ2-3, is KAGVTQTPRYLIKTRGQQVTLSCSPISGHRSVSWYQQTPGQGLQFLFEYFSETQRNKGNFPGRFSGRQFSNSRSEMNVSTLELGDSALYLCASSLRPPGTSGSYGTDTQYFGPGTRLTVL.